A selection of T cell receptor beta chains follows, all from one sample in a study of chemoradiotherapy in HPV16-positive cancers. The repertoire was sequenced with immunoSEQ multiplex PCR; TCRdb's copy has only in-frame clones and lacks some. The table includes around 5,200 clones, 75% to 90% detected once. The material sequenced was blood, taken from a patient who underwent chemoradiotherapy. Every receptor here comes from a human donor with HPV-associated anogenital cancer. CDR3s leave out the opening cysteine and the closing phenylalanine or tryptophan.

v_gene	j_gene	CDR3aa
TRBV5-1	TRBJ2-1	ASSRDMSSYNEQF
TRBV4-1	TRBJ2-1	ASSRLPTGTSEDEQF
TRBV27	TRBJ2-5	ASSLDGHVTETQY
TRBV27	TRBJ1-5	ASSPPAGSNQPQH
TRBV6-6	TRBJ2-7	ASSYLSAWHEQY
TRBV5-4	TRBJ1-4	ASSRDQMNEKLF
TRBV4-2	TRBJ1-2	ASSQVGVQDGGYT
TRBV5-1	TRBJ2-5	ASSLEGLAGALQETQY
TRBV5-1	TRBJ2-3	ASSTGTSRADTQY
TRBV6-1	TRBJ1-2	ASSDRQGYGYT
TRBV7-9	TRBJ2-3	ASSLSYYITDTQY
TRBV18	TRBJ1-3	ASSGQTSGNTIY
TRBV14	TRBJ1-2	ASSQWDLGLGSYGYT
TRBV19	TRBJ2-3	ASSIDRTIKGTDTQY